One sample yielded the 9 T cell receptor beta chains listed below, sequenced in a study of cytomegalovirus exposure and HLA in healthy donors. The PCR made use of 60 Vbeta and 13 Jbeta primers. The data were produced by immunoSEQ multiplex PCR, yet TCRdb's version contains in-frame clones alone and is incomplete. The repertoire has about 110,000 clones, 75% of them found once; the top ten carry around 2.8%. The sample comprised PBMCs. These receptors came from a male donor in good health and CMV-seropositive.

V gene TRBV19 combines with J gene TRBJ2-7; D remains ambiguous. Germline CDR1 and CDR2: LNHDA and SQIVND (reference sequence). V was trimmed by 5 bases and J by 3 bases, leaving 17 bases between them. CDR3 size: 15 residues. CDR3 protein: CASSPRPPTGYEQYF. DNA of the CDR3: TGTGCCAGTAGTCCGCGGCCCCCGACGGGCTACGAGCAGTACTTC.

The CDR3 spells CASNTRTSGSTDTQYF. The CDR3 bases are TGTGCCAGCAACACCAGGACTAGCGGGAGCACAGATACGCAGTATTTT. The chain is built from TRBV9 and TRBJ2-3; 11 bases are a match to TRBD2. CDR1 is SGDLS and CDR2 is YYNGEE in the germline V gene. CDR3 size: 16 residues. Losses at the gene ends were 6 bases for V and 0 bases for J; bases not matched to a gene: 6.

The chain employs TRBV7-9 and TRBJ2-1; TRBD2 matches at 12 bases. Germline V gives CDR1 SEHNR, CDR2 FQNEAQ (reference sequence). V shed 1 base, J shed 12 bases, and the junction held 4 bases outside the gene matches. The CDR3 has 14 amino acids. This CDR3 is CASSLVLAGGGQFF. The CDR3 DNA sequence: TGTGCCAGCAGCTTAGTACTAGCGGGAGGAGGGCAGTTCTTC.

V gene TRBV2 combines with J gene TRBJ1-1, with a possible D match to TRBD1 (6 bases). The CDR3 spans 14 residues. Trimming shortened V by 4 bases and J by 1 base, and 10 bases separated the two germline ends. Germline V gene sequence: CDR1 SNHLY, CDR2 FYNNEI. Here the CDR3 reads CASSAVTGNTEAFF. The CDR3 nucleotides are TGTGCCAGCAGTGCCGTGACAGGGAACACTGAAGCTTTCTTT. Based on the CDR3 plus reference TRBV2 and TRBJ1-1, the full variable domain is EPEVTQTPSHQVTQMGQEVILRCVPISNHLYFYWYRQILGQKVEFLVSFYNNEISEKSEIFDDQFSVERPDGSNFTLKIRSTKLEDSAMYFCASSAVTGNTEAFFGQGTRLTVV.

The V and J genes are TRBV7-3 and TRBJ2-3; TRBD1 matches at 10 bases. The germline gives CDR1 SGHTA, CDR2 FQGTGA. This CDR3 contains 16 residues. J lost 0 bases, V lost 5 bases, and 5 bases had no gene match. CDR3 sequence: CASSPGQGRSTDTQYF. The CDR3 DNA follows: TGTGCCAGCAGCCCGGGACAGGGGCGTAGCACAGATACGCAGTATTTT.

This clone was detected only once. The J gene is TRBJ2-7, the V gene TRBV5-6; 9 nucleotides agree with TRBD1. This CDR3 is built from 15 residues. The V segment lost 0 bases and the J segment 2 bases; nucleotides outside the gene matches: 3. Germline lookup yields CDR1 SGHDT and CDR2 YYEEEE. The CDR3: CASSLVGDRAYEQYF. CDR3 nucleotide sequence: TGTGCCAGCAGCTTGGTAGGGGACAGGGCCTACGAGCAGTACTTC.

V gene TRBV29-1 combines with J gene TRBJ1-1; TRBD1 might be the D (6 bases). The V gene's germline CDR1 is SQVTM and CDR2 ANQGSEA. V was trimmed by 6 bases and J by 1 base, leaving 12 bases between them. The CDR3 is 13 residues long. CDR3: CSVDGQTNTEAFF. DNA of the CDR3: TGCAGCGTGGACGGACAGACGAACACTGAAGCTTTCTTT.

The V and J genes are TRBV4-3 and TRBJ2-7; weak D call: TRBD1 (5 bases). The CDR3 extends over 14 amino acids. Germline V gives CDR1 LGHNA, CDR2 YSLEER. With 1 base removed from V and 5 bases from J, the gap between germline ends came to 12 bases. In DNA, the CDR3 is TGCGCCAGCAGCCAAGGTAGCAGGGATCACGAGCAGTACTTC. It specifies CASSQGSRDHEQYF.

The chain joins TRBV7-2 to TRBJ2-3; D is unclear. CDR1 is SGHTA, CDR2 FQGNSA, per germline. This CDR3 has 15 amino acids. Trimming cost V 1 base and J 6 bases, with 14 bases left between them. Here the CDR3 reads CASSLVGLGLDTQYF. The DNA of the CDR3 is TGTGCCAGCAGCTTAGTCGGGTTGGGTTTGGATACGCAGTATTTT.